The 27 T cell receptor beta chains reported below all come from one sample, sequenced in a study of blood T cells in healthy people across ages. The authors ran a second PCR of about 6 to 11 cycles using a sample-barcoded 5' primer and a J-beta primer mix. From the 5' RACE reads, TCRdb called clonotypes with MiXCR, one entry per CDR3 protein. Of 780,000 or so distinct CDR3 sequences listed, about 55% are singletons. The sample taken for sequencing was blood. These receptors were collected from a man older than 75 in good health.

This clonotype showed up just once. Here the CDR3 DNA reads TGTGCCAGCAGCCCCGTCACAGGCCAAGAGACCCAGTACTTC. Encoded protein: CASSPVTGQETQYF. The V gene is TRBV7-9, the J gene TRBJ2-5, with D tentatively TRBD1 (5 bases). Germline assignment: CDR1 SEHNR and CDR2 FQNEAQ (reference sequence). The CDR3 sequence is 14 residues long. V was clipped by 5 bases and J by 1 base, with 11 bases between them.

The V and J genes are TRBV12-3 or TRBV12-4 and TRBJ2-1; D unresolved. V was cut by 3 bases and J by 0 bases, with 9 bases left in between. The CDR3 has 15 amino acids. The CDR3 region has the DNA TGTGCCAGCAGTTTTGAGACCGGCTCCTACAATGAGCAGTTCTTC. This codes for CASSFETGSYNEQFF.

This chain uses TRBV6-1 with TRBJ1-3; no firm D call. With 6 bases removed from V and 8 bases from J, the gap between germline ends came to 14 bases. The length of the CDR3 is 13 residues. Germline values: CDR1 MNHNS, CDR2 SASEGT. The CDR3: CASSLRSGDTIYF. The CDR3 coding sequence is TGTGCCAGCAGCCTAAGGTCTGGGGACACCATATATTTT.

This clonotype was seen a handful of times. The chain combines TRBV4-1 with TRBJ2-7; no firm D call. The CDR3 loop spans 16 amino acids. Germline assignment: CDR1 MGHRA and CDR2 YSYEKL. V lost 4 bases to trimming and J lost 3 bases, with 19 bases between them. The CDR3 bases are TGCGCCAGCAGCCCGATTGGGCGGAACATCGGCTACGAGCAGTACTTC. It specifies CASSPIGRNIGYEQYF.

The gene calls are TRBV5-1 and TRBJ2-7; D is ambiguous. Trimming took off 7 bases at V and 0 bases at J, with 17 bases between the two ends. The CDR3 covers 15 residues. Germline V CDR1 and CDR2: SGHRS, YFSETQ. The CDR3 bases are TGCGCCAGCGGCCGACGGACGGGCCTCTCCTACGAGCAGTACTTC. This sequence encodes CASGRRTGLSYEQYF.

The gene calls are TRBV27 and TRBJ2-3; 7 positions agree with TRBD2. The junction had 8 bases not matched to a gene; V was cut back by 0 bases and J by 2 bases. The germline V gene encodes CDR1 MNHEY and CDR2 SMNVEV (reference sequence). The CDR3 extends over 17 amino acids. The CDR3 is CASSLSPTSPSTDTQYF. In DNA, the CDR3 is TGTGCCAGCAGTTTATCCCCGACTAGCCCGTCCACAGATACGCAGTATTTT.

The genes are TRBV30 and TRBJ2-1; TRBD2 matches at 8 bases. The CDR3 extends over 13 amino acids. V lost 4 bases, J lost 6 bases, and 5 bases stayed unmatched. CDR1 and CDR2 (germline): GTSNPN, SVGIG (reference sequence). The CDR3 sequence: CAWIPSGSNEQFF. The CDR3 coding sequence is TGTGCCTGGATTCCCAGCGGGAGCAATGAGCAGTTCTTC.

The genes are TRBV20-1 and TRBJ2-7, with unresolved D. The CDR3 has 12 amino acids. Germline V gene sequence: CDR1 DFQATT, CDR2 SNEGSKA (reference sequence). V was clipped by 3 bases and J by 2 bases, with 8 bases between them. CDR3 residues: CSASATTYEQYF. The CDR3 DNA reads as TGCAGTGCTAGCGCTACTACCTACGAGCAGTACTTC.

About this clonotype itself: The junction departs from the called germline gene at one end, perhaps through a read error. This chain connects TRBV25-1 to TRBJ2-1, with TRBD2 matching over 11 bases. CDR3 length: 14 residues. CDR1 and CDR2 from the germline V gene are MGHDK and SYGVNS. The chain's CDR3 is CASSLGLAGNELFF. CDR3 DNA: TGTGCCAGCAGCCTAGGACTAGCGGGCAATGAGCTGTTCTTC.

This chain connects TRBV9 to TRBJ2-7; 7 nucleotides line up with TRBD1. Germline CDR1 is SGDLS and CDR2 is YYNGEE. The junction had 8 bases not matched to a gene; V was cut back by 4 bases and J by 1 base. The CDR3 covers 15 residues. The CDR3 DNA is TGTGCCAGCAGCCCCCAGAGGGGGCTTTCCTACGAGCAGTACTTC. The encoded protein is CASSPQRGLSYEQYF.

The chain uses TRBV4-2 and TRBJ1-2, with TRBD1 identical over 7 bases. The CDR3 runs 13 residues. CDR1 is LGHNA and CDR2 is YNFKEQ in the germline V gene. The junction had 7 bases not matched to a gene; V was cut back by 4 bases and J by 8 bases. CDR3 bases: TGTGCCAGCAGCCCCGGACAGGCTGGGGGCTACACCTTC. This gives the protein CASSPGQAGGYTF.

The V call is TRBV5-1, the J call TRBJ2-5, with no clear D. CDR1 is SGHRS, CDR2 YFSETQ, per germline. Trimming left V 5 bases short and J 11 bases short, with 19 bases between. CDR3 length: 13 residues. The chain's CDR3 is CASSLFRLGEQYF. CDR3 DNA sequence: TGCGCCAGCAGTTTATTCCGCCTGGGTGAGCAGTACTTC.

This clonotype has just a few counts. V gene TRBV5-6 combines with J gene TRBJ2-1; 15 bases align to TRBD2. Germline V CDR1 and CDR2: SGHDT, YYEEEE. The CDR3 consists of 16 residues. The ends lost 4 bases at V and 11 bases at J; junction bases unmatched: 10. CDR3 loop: CASSPGLAGGLAQQFF. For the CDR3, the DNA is TGTGCCAGCAGCCCGGGACTAGCGGGAGGCCTTGCGCAGCAGTTCTTC.

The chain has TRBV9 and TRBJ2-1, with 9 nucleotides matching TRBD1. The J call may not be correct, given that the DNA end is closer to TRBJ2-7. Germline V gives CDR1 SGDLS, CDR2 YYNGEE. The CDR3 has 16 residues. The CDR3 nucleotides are TGTGCCAGCTCCGCGAGTCCGGGACAGGGTGTTTACGAGCAGTACTTC. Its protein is CASSASPGQGVYEQYF.

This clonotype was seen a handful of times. CDR3 bases: TGTGCCATCCCCAAGACCCGGGACTTAAAAGCCGGGGAGTTCTTC. Protein sequence: CAIPKTRDLKAGEFF. This chain uses TRBV10-3 with TRBJ2-1; weak D call: TRBD2 (6 bases). The CDR3 is 15 amino acids. CDR1 and CDR2 (germline): ENHRY, SYGVKD. The ends were cut back, 8 bases at V and 14 bases at J, with 28 bases in the middle.

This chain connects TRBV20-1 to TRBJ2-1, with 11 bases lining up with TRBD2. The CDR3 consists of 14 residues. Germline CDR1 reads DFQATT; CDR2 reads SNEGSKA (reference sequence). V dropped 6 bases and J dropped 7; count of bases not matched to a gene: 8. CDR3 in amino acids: CSATLAGVGNEQFF. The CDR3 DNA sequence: TGCAGTGCCACACTAGCGGGAGTTGGTAATGAGCAGTTCTTC.

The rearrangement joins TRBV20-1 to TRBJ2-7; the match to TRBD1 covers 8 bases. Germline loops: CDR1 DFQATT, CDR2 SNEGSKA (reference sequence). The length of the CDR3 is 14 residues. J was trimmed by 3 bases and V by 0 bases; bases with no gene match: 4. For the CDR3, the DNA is TGCAGTGCTAGAGAGGGGACAGGAATCTACGAGCAGTACTTC. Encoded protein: CSAREGTGIYEQYF.

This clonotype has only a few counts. The CDR3 region has the DNA TGCAGCGCCGGGGTAGGAGGGAGCCCCTACGAGCAGTACTTC. Protein product: CSAGVGGSPYEQYF. The chain recombines TRBV29-1 with TRBJ2-7; TRBD2 might be the D (6 bases). Germline CDR1 is SQVTM and CDR2 is ANQGSEA. This CDR3 comprises 14 residues. Trimming removed 7 bases at V and 2 bases at J, with 18 bases between.

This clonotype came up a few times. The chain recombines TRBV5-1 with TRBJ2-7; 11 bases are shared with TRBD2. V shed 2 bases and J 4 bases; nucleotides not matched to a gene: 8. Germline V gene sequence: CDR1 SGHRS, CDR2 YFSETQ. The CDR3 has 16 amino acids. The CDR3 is CASSLTTSGAPYEQYF. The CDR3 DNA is TGCGCCAGCAGCTTAACGACTAGCGGGGCACCTTACGAGCAGTACTTC.

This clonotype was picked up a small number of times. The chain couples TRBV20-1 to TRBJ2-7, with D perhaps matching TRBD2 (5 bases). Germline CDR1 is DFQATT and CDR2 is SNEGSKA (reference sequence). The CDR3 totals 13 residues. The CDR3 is CSALRVSSYEQYF. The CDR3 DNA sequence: TGCAGCGCACTGCGGGTCAGCTCCTACGAGCAGTACTTC.

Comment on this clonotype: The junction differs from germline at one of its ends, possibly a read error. For the CDR3, the DNA is TGTGCCACCAGTGACCCCTGGTCGACAGGGCATGGCCACACCTTC. Translated, it gives CATSDPWSTGHGHTF. This chain joins TRBV24-1 and TRBJ1-2; 7 bases match TRBD1. The CDR3 sequence is 15 residues long. CDR1 KGHDR and CDR2 SFDVKD come from the germline V gene.

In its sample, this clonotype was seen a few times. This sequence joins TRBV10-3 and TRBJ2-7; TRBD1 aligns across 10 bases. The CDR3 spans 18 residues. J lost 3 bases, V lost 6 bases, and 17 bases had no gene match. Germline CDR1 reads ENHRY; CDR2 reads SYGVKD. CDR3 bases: TGTGCCATCAGCCCGACTGGGACAGGGGCGCTTCCCGGCTACGAGCAGTACTTC. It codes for CAISPTGTGALPGYEQYF.

The CDR3 region is CSARARSTSGSRTGELFF. The CDR3, as DNA: TGCAGTGCTAGAGCCCGCAGCACTAGCGGGAGTCGCACCGGGGAGCTGTTTTTT. V is TRBV20-1 and J is TRBJ2-2; 11 bases agree with TRBD2. The germline CDR1 and CDR2 sequences are DFQATT and SNEGSKA (reference sequence). The CDR3 is 18 residues long. The ends lost 1 base at V and 4 bases at J; junction bases unmatched: 11.

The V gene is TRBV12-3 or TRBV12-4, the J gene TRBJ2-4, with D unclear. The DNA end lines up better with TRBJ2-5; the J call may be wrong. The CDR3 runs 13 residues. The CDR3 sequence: CARTGSAEETQYF. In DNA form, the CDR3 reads TGTGCCAGGACCGGGTCGGCTGAAGAGACCCAGTACTTC.

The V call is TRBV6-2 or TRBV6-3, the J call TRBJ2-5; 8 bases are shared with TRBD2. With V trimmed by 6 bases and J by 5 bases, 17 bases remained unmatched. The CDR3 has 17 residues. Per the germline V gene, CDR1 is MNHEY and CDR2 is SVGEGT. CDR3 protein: CASSNNVGGVATETQYF. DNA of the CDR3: TGTGCCAGCAGCAATAACGTCGGGGGGGTGGCCACGGAGACCCAGTACTTC.

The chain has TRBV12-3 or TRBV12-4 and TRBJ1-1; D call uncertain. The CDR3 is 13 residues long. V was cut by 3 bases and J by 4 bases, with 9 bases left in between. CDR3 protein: CASSFPGATEAFF. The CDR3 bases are TGTGCCAGCAGTTTCCCGGGAGCCACTGAAGCTTTCTTT.

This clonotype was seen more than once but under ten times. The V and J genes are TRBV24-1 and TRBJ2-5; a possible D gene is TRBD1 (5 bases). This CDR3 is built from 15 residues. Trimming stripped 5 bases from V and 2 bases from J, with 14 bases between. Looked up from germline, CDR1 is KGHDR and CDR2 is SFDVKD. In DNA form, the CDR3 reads TGTGCCACCAGTGTCGGACATGGTCCGCAAGAGACCCAGTACTTC. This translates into CATSVGHGPQETQYF.